The rows below give T cell receptor beta chains drawn from one sample of a study of blood T cell repertoires in COVID-19. Produced via immunoSEQ multiplex PCR; TCRdb's table is partial and in-frame only. The data show roughly 350,000 clones, more than 75% seen once. The sequenced sample was peripheral blood. Receptors originate from a woman younger than 30 who had recovered from COVID-19. Each CDR3 is given with its conserved first and last residue. D genes are given only for firm matches. Part of the rows lack a size; the others show once, few, many or a class for expanded clones.

abundance	v_gene	j_gene	d_gene	CDR3aa	CDR3nt
-	TRBV27	TRBJ1-2	-	CASSFAGENYGYTF	TGTGCCAGCAGTTTTGCAGGGGAGAACTATGGCTACACCTTC
-	TRBV27	TRBJ1-6	TRBD1	CASSRRDRSRSSYNSPLHF	TGTGCCAGCAGCCGCCGGGACAGGTCAAGAAGCTCCTATAATTCACCCCTCCACTTT
-	TRBV29-1	TRBJ2-1	TRBD2	CSALGWLAGGEQFF	TGCAGCGCCCTCGGCTGGCTAGCGGGAGGTGAGCAGTTCTTC
few	TRBV5-8	TRBJ1-2	-	CASTRRASYGYTF	TGTGCCAGCACGAGGAGGGCTAGTTATGGCTACACCTTC
-	TRBV19	TRBJ2-1	-	CASSISLASDEQFF	TGTGCCAGTAGTATTAGTCTAGCATCGGATGAGCAGTTCTTC
-	TRBV24-1	TRBJ2-3	TRBD1	CATSDSRDTGDLDTQYF	TGTGCCACCAGTGACAGTAGGGATACAGGGGATTTGGATACGCAGTATTTT
once	TRBV18	TRBJ1-2	TRBD1	CASSPPGQGNYGYTF	TGTGCCAGCTCACCACCGGGACAGGGGAACTATGGCTACACCTTC
once	TRBV7-2	TRBJ2-5	TRBD1	CASSPQTGGRETQYF	TGTGCCAGCAGCCCTCAAACAGGGGGCCGGGAGACCCAGTACTTC
-	TRBV5-4	TRBJ2-1	TRBD2	CASSLPGISGSSYNEQFF	TGTGCCAGCAGCTTACCCGGGATTAGCGGGAGCTCCTACAATGAGCAGTTCTTC
-	TRBV11-2	TRBJ2-5	-	CASSQQETQYF	TGTGCCAGCAGTCAACAAGAGACCCAGTACTTC
-	TRBV30	TRBJ1-4	-	CAWSNQGANEKLFF	TGTGCCTGGAGTAATCAGGGTGCGAATGAAAAACTGTTTTTT
once	TRBV5-4	TRBJ1-2	TRBD1	CASSRDRANYGYTF	TGTGCCAGCAGCAGGGACAGGGCTAACTATGGCTACACCTTC
-	TRBV6-5	TRBJ1-4	TRBD1	CASSYRGLKEKLFF	TGTGCCAGCAGTTACAGGGGGCTAAAGGAAAAACTGTTTTTT
-	TRBV10-1	TRBJ2-3	TRBD2	CASSATLAGTGTDTQYF	TGCGCCAGCAGCGCAACTCTAGCGGGAACGGGCACAGATACGCAGTATTTT
-	TRBV7-2	TRBJ2-1	-	CASSLGADREQFF	TGTGCCAGCAGCTTAGGTGCTGATCGGGAGCAGTTCTTC
-	TRBV7-8	TRBJ2-1	TRBD2	CASTSGRALRYNEQFF	TGTGCCAGCACTAGCGGGAGGGCCCTCAGGTACAATGAGCAGTTCTTC
-	TRBV19	TRBJ1-6	TRBD1	CASSPGTANSPLHF	TGTGCCAGTAGTCCGGGGACAGCCAATTCACCCCTCCACTTT
-	TRBV19	TRBJ1-1	-	CASSIGGVTRTEAFF	TGTGCCAGTAGTATAGGGGGAGTGACGAGGACTGAAGCTTTCTTT
-	TRBV3-1/TRBV3-2	TRBJ1-2	-	CASSQDAQEGRGYTF	TGTGCCAGCAGCCAAGATGCCCAGGAGGGTCGTGGCTACACCTTC
-	TRBV7-9	TRBJ2-1	TRBD2	CASSLAPSGSGYEQFF	TGTGCCAGCAGCTTAGCCCCTAGCGGGAGTGGCTATGAGCAGTTCTTC
-	TRBV19	TRBJ2-4	TRBD1	CASVQGDIQYF	TGTGCCAGTGTACAGGGGGACATTCAGTACTTC
-	TRBV30	TRBJ1-5	-	CAWSPGGTIDQPQHF	TGTGCCTGGAGTCCTGGGGGGACGATCGATCAGCCCCAGCATTTT
-	TRBV7-9	TRBJ1-3	TRBD1	CASSSTARQGARNTIYF	TGTGCCAGCAGCTCGACCGCCCGACAGGGGGCCAGAAACACCATATATTTT
-	TRBV10-3	TRBJ1-2	-	CAISESRQSNYGYTF	TGTGCCATCAGTGAGTCGAGACAGTCTAACTATGGCTACACCTTC
-	TRBV18	TRBJ2-1	-	CASSPPSAGSYNEQFF	TGTGCCAGCTCACCACCGTCAGCAGGATCCTACAATGAGCAGTTCTTC
-	TRBV19	TRBJ1-1	-	CASSGGNTEAFF	TGTGCCAGTAGCGGGGGGAACACTGAAGCTTTCTTT
once	TRBV5-6	TRBJ1-2	-	CASSPGGPAYGYTF	TGTGCCAGCAGCCCGGGAGGACCGGCCTATGGCTACACCTTC
once	TRBV28	TRBJ2-2	-	CASSLRGTLAGELFF	TGTGCCAGCAGTTTACGGGGGACCCTCGCCGGGGAGCTGTTTTTT
-	TRBV7-2	TRBJ2-1	TRBD2	CASSERLAGGRSDEQFF	TGTGCCAGCAGCGAACGACTAGCGGGAGGTCGGAGCGATGAGCAGTTCTTC
-	TRBV4-3	TRBJ2-1	TRBD2	CASSQDQGGRGGNEQFF	TGCGCCAGCAGCCAAGATCAAGGAGGGAGGGGTGGCAATGAGCAGTTCTTC
-	TRBV9	TRBJ2-1	-	CASSVARLGTHQFF	TGTGCCAGCAGCGTAGCTCGTTTGGGGACACACCAGTTCTTC
-	TRBV5-6	TRBJ2-5	TRBD2	CASSGRLAGGGETQYF	TGTGCCAGCAGTGGTCGGCTAGCGGGAGGGGGAGAGACCCAGTACTTC
-	TRBV19	TRBJ1-2	TRBD1	CASSIRDRALDGYTF	TGTGCCAGTAGTATCAGAGACAGGGCACTCGATGGCTACACCTTC
once	TRBV7-9	TRBJ2-1	TRBD2	CASSFAGGPDEQFF	TGTGCCAGCAGCTTCGCGGGAGGGCCAGATGAGCAGTTCTTC
-	TRBV23-1	TRBJ1-6	TRBD1	CASSTTLTGGTVGSPLHF	TGCGCCAGCAGTACAACTTTAACAGGGGGAACGGTCGGTTCACCCCTCCACTTT
-	TRBV2	TRBJ1-2	-	CASSLTQGVYGYTF	TGTGCCAGCAGTCTAACCCAGGGTGTCTATGGCTACACCTTC
-	TRBV11-3	TRBJ2-2	TRBD2	CASRTSVTGELFF	TGTGCCAGCAGGACTAGCGTCACCGGGGAGCTGTTTTTT
-	TRBV28	TRBJ2-5	TRBD1	CASSLVNRGQETQYF	TGTGCCAGCAGTTTAGTTAACAGGGGGCAGGAGACCCAGTACTTC
-	TRBV5-4	TRBJ2-3	TRBD1	CASSPSARNRGISTDTQYF	TGTGCCAGCAGCCCCTCGGCCCGTAACAGGGGCATAAGCACAGATACGCAGTATTTT
-	TRBV11-2	TRBJ1-4	TRBD1	CASSTTGTVNEKLFF	TGTGCCAGCAGCACAACCGGGACAGTTAATGAAAAACTGTTTTTT
-	TRBV4-2	TRBJ2-1	TRBD2	CASSQDATSSYNEQFF	TGTGCCAGCAGCCAAGACGCGACTAGCAGTTACAATGAGCAGTTCTTC
-	TRBV18	TRBJ1-6	-	CASSPDMSYNSPLHF	TGTGCCAGCTCCCCCGACATGTCCTATAATTCACCCCTCCACTTT